This record looks at one TCR beta chain sequence and its context. Antigen: not known. This entry belongs to a study of vaccination and CD4 T cells after COVID-19. Background on the study: Six men and four women formed the convalescents, two being Hispanic. The study drew post-COVID samples a median around 92 days after diagnosis (range 35 to 161). A few convalescent patients gave samples at day 14 and days 161 to 241 post-vaccination.

In TCRdb, the PCR reads were re-called with MiXCR into one record per CDR3 protein. This sample yields more than 25,000 distinct CDR3 sequences, of which approximately 49% are seen a single time; roughly 5% belongs to the top ten. Germline lookup yields CDR1 SGHTA and CDR2 FQGNSA. V lost 5 bases, J lost 4 bases, and 6 bases stayed unmatched. This CDR3 is 14 amino acids long. Study-level findings and limits: SARS-CoV-2-reactive clonotype medians increased from about 20 to 38, not significantly.

Sample time point: late sampling 161 to 241 days after vaccination in a few convalescent patients. The rearrangement joins TRBV7-2 to TRBJ2-7; 9 nucleotides line up with TRBD2. Here the sequenced sample was CD4+ T cells from blood, taken about 7 months after SARS-CoV-2 vaccination. The source of this sequence is a human donor who had recovered from COVID-19. CDR3 DNA sequence: TGTGCCAGCAGCCCCCTGCTAGCGGGATACGAGCAGTACTTC. This translates into CASSPLLAGYEQYF.